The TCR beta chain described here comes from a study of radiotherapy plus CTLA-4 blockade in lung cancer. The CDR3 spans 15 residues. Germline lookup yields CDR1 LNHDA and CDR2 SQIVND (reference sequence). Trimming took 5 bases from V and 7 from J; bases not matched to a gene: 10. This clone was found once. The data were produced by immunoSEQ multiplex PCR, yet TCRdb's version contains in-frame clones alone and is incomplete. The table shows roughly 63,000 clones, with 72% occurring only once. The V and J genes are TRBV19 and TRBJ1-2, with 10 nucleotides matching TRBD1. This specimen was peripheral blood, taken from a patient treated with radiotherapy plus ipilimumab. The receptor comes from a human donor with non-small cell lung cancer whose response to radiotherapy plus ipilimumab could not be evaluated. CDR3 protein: CASSLWTGGSGGYTF. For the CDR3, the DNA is TGTGCCAGTAGTCTCTGGACAGGGGGTAGTGGTGGCTACACCTTC.